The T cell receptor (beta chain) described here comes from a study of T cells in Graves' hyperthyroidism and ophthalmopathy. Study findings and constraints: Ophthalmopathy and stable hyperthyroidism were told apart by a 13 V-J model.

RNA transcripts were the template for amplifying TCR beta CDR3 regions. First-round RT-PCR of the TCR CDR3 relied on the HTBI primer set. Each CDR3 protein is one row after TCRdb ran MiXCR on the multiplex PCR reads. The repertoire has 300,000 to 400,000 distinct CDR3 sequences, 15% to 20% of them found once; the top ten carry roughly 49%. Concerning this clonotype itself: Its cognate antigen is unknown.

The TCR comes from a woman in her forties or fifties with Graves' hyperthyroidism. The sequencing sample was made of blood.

The CDR3 loop is CATSREAKNIQYF. Written as DNA, the CDR3 is TGTGCCACCAGCAGGGAAGCCAAAAACATTCAGTACTTC. J is TRBJ2-4 and V is TRBV15; D gene unclear. V was pared by 3 bases and J by 0 bases, with 3 bases between. CDR3 length: 13 amino acids. Germline lookup yields CDR1 LNHNV and CDR2 YYDKDF (reference sequence).